Presented here are 10 T cell receptor beta chains from one specimen sequenced in a study of T cell responses to AZD1222 COVID-19 vaccine. This table comes from immunoSEQ multiplex PCR, and its TCRdb copy is limited to in-frame clones, with some not included. The data show around 130,000 clones, approximately 83% seen once. Here the sequenced sample was peripheral blood, taken on day 0 of AZD1222 vaccination. The origin of the receptors is an adult in good health.

The rearrangement uses TRBV7-3 and TRBJ2-1; no clear D gene. Per the germline V gene, CDR1 is SGHTA and CDR2 is FQGTGA. Trimming took 4 bases from V and 0 from J, leaving 4 bases between them. The CDR3 has 13 amino acids. CDR3 protein: CASSSGSYNEQFF. The CDR3 DNA is TGTGCCAGCAGCTCGGGCTCCTACAATGAGCAGTTCTTC.

This clone is a singleton in its sample. This sequence joins TRBV19 and TRBJ1-3; TRBD1 might be the D (5 bases). CDR3 size: 15 residues. The germline CDR1 and CDR2 sequences are LNHDA and SQIVND (reference sequence). The V gene lost 4 bases and the J gene lost 3 bases, with 13 bases spanning the gap. The CDR3 here is CASSTLGGGGNTIYF. The CDR3, as DNA: TGTGCCAGTAGTACCCTCGGGGGAGGTGGAAACACCATATATTTT.

This chain uses TRBV7-2 with TRBJ2-5; 13 nucleotides agree with TRBD2. The CDR3 consists of 17 residues. Trimming took 0 bases from V and 7 from J; bases not matched to a gene: 8. Germline V lookup: CDR1 SGHTA, CDR2 FQGNSA. The CDR3 spells CASSLASLAGGPGTQYF. CDR3 bases: TGTGCCAGCAGCTTAGCGTCACTAGCGGGAGGGCCGGGGACCCAGTACTTC.

This chain joins TRBV5-1 and TRBJ2-3; D may be TRBD1 (6 bases). The CDR3 runs to 16 residues. V was clipped by 0 bases and J by 1 base, with 12 bases between them. Germline V lookup: CDR1 SGHRS, CDR2 YFSETQ. In DNA, the CDR3 is TGCGCCAGCAGCTTGGCCTCGGCAGGGGGCACAGATACGCAGTATTTT. This encodes CASSLASAGGTDTQYF.

The V call is TRBV11-3, the J call TRBJ2-5; D is ambiguous. This CDR3 has 13 amino acids. Germline V gene sequence: CDR1 SGHNT, CDR2 YENEEA. V lost 5 bases and J 5 bases, leaving 12 bases between the germline ends. CDR3 sequence (DNA): TGTGCCAGCAGCACCCCCGGGCGGGAGACCCAGTACTTC. It yields the protein CASSTPGRETQYF.

The V and J genes are TRBV6-5 and TRBJ1-2; D is uncertain. The CDR3 runs to 15 residues. Germline CDR1 reads MNHEY; CDR2 reads SVGAGI. The V gene lost 8 bases and the J gene lost 7 bases, with 23 bases spanning the gap. CDR3 nucleotide sequence: TGTGCCAGCCGCAGGAGGGCCCTTGTGGGTCGTGGCTACACCTTC. This gives the protein CASRRRALVGRGYTF.

This chain connects TRBV4-1 to TRBJ1-4; no clear D gene. Germline V gene lookup returns CDR1 MGHRA and CDR2 YSYEKL. This CDR3 contains 14 residues. Deletions cut 5 bases from V and 5 bases from J, with 12 bases between. The CDR3 bases are TGCGCCAGCAGCTTACCAGGTGGGAATGAAAAACTGTTTTTT. This translates into CASSLPGGNEKLFF.

The genes are TRBV6-5 and TRBJ1-5; D perhaps matches TRBD1 (6 bases). V shed 6 bases and J shed 4 bases, with 16 bases lying between them. CDR1 and CDR2 (germline): MNHEY, SVGAGI. This CDR3 contains 15 residues. CDR3 protein: CASSLADRSNQPQHF. In DNA, the CDR3 is TGTGCCAGCAGCCTTGCCGACAGGTCTAATCAGCCCCAGCATTTT.

Many counts were recorded for this clone. The CDR3 bases are TGTGCCAGCAGTGACACTAGCGGGAGCTACAATGAGCAGTTCTTC. Its protein is CASSDTSGSYNEQFF. The rearrangement links TRBV6-4 to TRBJ2-1; 11 bases match TRBD2. This CDR3 is built from 15 residues. J gave up 3 bases and V 2 bases, and 0 bases lay outside the gene matches. Germline CDR1 and CDR2: MRHNA and SNTAGT.

The rearrangement links TRBV15 to TRBJ1-3, with 7 nucleotides matching TRBD1. Germline V gene lookup returns CDR1 LNHNV and CDR2 YYDKDF (reference sequence). The CDR3 contains 16 residues. Trimming cost V 0 bases and J 4 bases; bases outside gene matches: 6. CDR3 sequence reads: CATSRDPPGQGNTIYF. In DNA, the CDR3 is TGTGCCACCAGCAGAGATCCCCCGGGACAGGGAAACACCATATATTTT.